The 5 T cell receptor beta chains in this list originate from one sample, sequenced in a study of T-cell reconstitution after alpha-beta-depleted transplantation in children. Unique molecular identifiers were incorporated when the TCRbeta library was constructed. From the PCR reads, TCRdb called clonotypes with MiXCR, one entry per CDR3 protein. The repertoire consists of 600,000 to 700,000 distinct CDR3 sequences, with around 13% occurring once and the leading ten covering 0.79%. The sample in question was PBMCs, obtained before TCRalphabeta/CD19-depleted stem cell transplant. These receptor sequences come from a girl aged 2-10 years with congenital amegakaryocytic thrombocytopenia, due to receive a stem cell transplant.

To note about this clonotype: A junction end diverges from the germline sequence, so it may reflect a read error. The chain has TRBV5-6 and TRBJ1-1; 8 positions agree with TRBD1. Germline V gene data show CDR1 as SGHDT and CDR2 as YYEEEE. This CDR3 spans 15 amino acids. The CDR3 protein is CATSFGTGQNTEAFF. The DNA of the CDR3 is TGTGCCACCAGCTTCGGGACAGGCCAGAACACTGAAGCTTTCTTT.

This clonotype came up a few times. The J gene is TRBJ2-3, the V gene TRBV27, with 14 bases that match TRBD2. The CDR3 is 15 amino acids. V was pared by 8 bases and J by 3 bases, with 4 bases of the junction left unmatched. Per the germline V gene, CDR1 is MNHEY and CDR2 is SMNVEV (reference sequence). CDR3 sequence: CASLGTSGSTDTQYF. The CDR3 DNA reads as TGTGCCAGCTTGGGGACTAGCGGGAGTACAGATACGCAGTATTTT.

The table lists this clonotype with a few counts. V usage is TRBV11-2 and J usage is TRBJ2-7; weak D call: TRBD1 (6 bases). CDR3 length equals 13 residues. CDR1 is SGHAT and CDR2 is FQNNGV in the germline V gene. Trimming took 5 bases from V and 3 from J, leaving 11 bases between them. The CDR3 nucleotides read TGTGCCAGCAGCCCGGGACAACTCTACGAGCAGTACTTC. This codes for CASSPGQLYEQYF.

This clonotype was seen repeatedly, ten times or more. V is TRBV15 and J is TRBJ2-3; D gene unclear. Germline CDR1 and CDR2: LNHNV and YYDKDF (reference sequence). This CDR3 is 13 amino acids long. V was cut by 0 bases and J by 4 bases, with 5 bases left in between. For the CDR3, the DNA is TGTGCCACCAGCAGAGACCCCCCAGATACGCAGTATTTT. Protein sequence: CATSRDPPDTQYF. The full variable domain, rest sourced from reference TRBV15 and TRBJ2-3, is DAMVIQNPRYQVTQFGKPVTLSCSQTLNHNVMYWYQQKSSQAPKLLFHYYDKDFNNEADTPDNFQSRRPNTSFCFLDIRSPGLGDTAMYLCATSRDPPDTQYFGPGTRLTVL.

This clonotype was observed many times. The chain combines TRBV5-1 with TRBJ1-1, with 8 bases matching TRBD1. The CDR3 length is 15 residues. J lost 6 bases, V lost 3 bases, and 10 bases had no gene match. Germline CDR1 reads SGHRS; CDR2 reads YFSETQ. The CDR3 here is CASSSQGAGSAEAFF. The DNA for the CDR3 is TGCGCCAGCAGCTCCCAGGGGGCGGGGTCCGCTGAAGCTTTCTTT.